Listed below are T cell receptor beta chains from one sample, sequenced in a study of shared clonotypes between healthy human individuals. Method: immunoSEQ multiplex PCR; TCRdb's copy keeps in-frame clones and lacks some. The sample shows some 740,000 clones, almost 95% of them seen only once. The material sequenced was naive CD8+ T cells sorted from blood. The receptors here all came from a man aged 25 to 40 in good health. CDR3s include the opening cysteine and the closing phenylalanine or tryptophan. D genes are given only for firm matches. A clone size is listed for some rows: how often the clone was seen (once, few, many), or a class if it is expanded.

clone_size: -
v_call: TRBV7-8
j_call: TRBJ2-2
d_call: -
cdr3_aa: CASSLGVAVNTGELFF
cdr3_nt: TGTGCCAGCAGCTTAGGAGTAGCGGTTAACACCGGGGAGCTGTTTTTT

clone_size: -
v_call: TRBV7-9
j_call: TRBJ2-5
d_call: TRBD1
cdr3_aa: CASSLETGVETQYF
cdr3_nt: TGTGCCAGCAGCTTAGAAACAGGGGTGGAGACCCAGTACTTC

clone_size: once
v_call: TRBV9
j_call: TRBJ2-1
d_call: TRBD1
cdr3_aa: CASSTGQGAINEQFF
cdr3_nt: TGTGCCAGCAGCACCGGACAGGGGGCTATCAATGAGCAGTTCTTC

clone_size: -
v_call: TRBV6-1
j_call: TRBJ2-3
d_call: -
cdr3_aa: CASSDRHRAVDTQYF
cdr3_nt: TGTGCCAGCAGTGATCGGCACAGGGCTGTGGATACGCAGTATTTT

clone_size: -
v_call: TRBV13
j_call: TRBJ1-1
d_call: TRBD1
cdr3_aa: CASSFQGGNTEAFF
cdr3_nt: TGTGCCAGCAGCTTCCAGGGGGGAAACACTGAAGCTTTCTTT

clone_size: -
v_call: TRBV2
j_call: TRBJ2-7
d_call: TRBD2
cdr3_aa: CASRVTSGSTHEQYF
cdr3_nt: TGTGCCAGCAGGGTGACTAGCGGGAGTACCCACGAGCAGTACTTC

clone_size: -
v_call: TRBV7-8
j_call: TRBJ2-1
d_call: -
cdr3_aa: CASSKRPRSHEQFF
cdr3_nt: TGTGCCAGCAGCAAGAGACCCAGGTCACATGAGCAGTTCTTC

clone_size: -
v_call: TRBV18
j_call: TRBJ2-7
d_call: -
cdr3_aa: CASSPTPGGIYEQYF
cdr3_nt: TGTGCCAGCTCACCTACCCCCGGGGGAATCTACGAGCAGTACTTC

clone_size: -
v_call: TRBV2
j_call: TRBJ2-7
d_call: TRBD1
cdr3_aa: CASSDMGQLTYEQYF
cdr3_nt: TGTGCCAGCAGTGATATGGGACAGTTGACTTACGAGCAGTACTTC

clone_size: -
v_call: TRBV7-9
j_call: TRBJ2-2
d_call: -
cdr3_aa: CASSLERGAANTGELFF
cdr3_nt: TGTGCCAGCAGCTTAGAGAGGGGAGCAGCGAACACCGGGGAGCTGTTTTTT

clone_size: -
v_call: TRBV19
j_call: TRBJ2-7
d_call: -
cdr3_aa: CASSWKKGVYEQYF
cdr3_nt: TGTGCCAGTAGTTGGAAGAAGGGCGTCTACGAGCAGTACTTC

clone_size: -
v_call: TRBV28
j_call: TRBJ2-7
d_call: -
cdr3_aa: CASSAPPGRYWEQYF
cdr3_nt: TGTGCCAGCAGTGCCCCTCCGGGACGGTACTGGGAGCAGTACTTC

clone_size: -
v_call: TRBV14
j_call: TRBJ1-1
d_call: -
cdr3_aa: CASSVGANTEAFF
cdr3_nt: TGTGCCAGCAGCGTTGGGGCCAACACTGAAGCTTTCTTT

clone_size: -
v_call: TRBV4-1
j_call: TRBJ2-3
d_call: -
cdr3_aa: CASSQDGPDTQYF
cdr3_nt: TGCGCCAGCAGCCAAGATGGCCCAGATACGCAGTATTTT

clone_size: -
v_call: TRBV4-2
j_call: TRBJ1-1
d_call: -
cdr3_aa: CASSPHIGAEAFF
cdr3_nt: TGTGCCAGCAGCCCACACATAGGCGCTGAAGCTTTCTTT